This T cell receptor beta chain stems from a study of CD8+CD57+ T cells in acquired aplastic anemia. Genomic DNA acted as the template from which TCR beta VDJ combination and CDR3 sequence profiling were carried out. TCRdb independently ran MiXCR on the reads; one entry per CDR3 protein. The sample lists roughly 130,000 distinct CDR3 sequences; 48% were seen once. The CDR3 spans 13 residues. Trimming took 6 bases from V and 7 from J, leaving 15 bases between them. CDR1 and CDR2 from the germline V gene are SNHLY and FYNNEI. This TCR was recovered from a human donor in good health, serving as a control. The chain employs TRBV2 and TRBJ1-2; D ambiguous. Sequenced sample: sorted CD4+, CD8+, or CD8+CD57+ T cells (not recorded which) from PBMCs. This CDR3 is CASSLNEEGGYTF. CDR3 bases: TGTGCCAGCAGCTTGAATGAGGAGGGTGGCTACACCTTC. Full variable domain (rest looked up from reference TRBV2 and TRBJ1-2): EPEVTQTPSHQVTQMGQEVILRCVPISNHLYFYWYRQILGQKVEFLVSFYNNEISEKSEIFDDQFSVERPDGSNFTLKIRSTKLEDSAMYFCASSLNEEGGYTFGSGTRLTVV.